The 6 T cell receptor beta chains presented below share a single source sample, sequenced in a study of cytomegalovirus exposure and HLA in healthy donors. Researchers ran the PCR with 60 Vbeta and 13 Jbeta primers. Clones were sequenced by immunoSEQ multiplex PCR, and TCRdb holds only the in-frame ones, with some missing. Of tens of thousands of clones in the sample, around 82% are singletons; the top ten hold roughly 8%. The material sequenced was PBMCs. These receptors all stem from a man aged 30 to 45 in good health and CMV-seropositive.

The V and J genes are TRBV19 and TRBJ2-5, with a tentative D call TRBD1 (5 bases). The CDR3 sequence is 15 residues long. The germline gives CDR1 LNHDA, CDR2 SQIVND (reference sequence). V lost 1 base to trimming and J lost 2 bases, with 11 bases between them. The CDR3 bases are TGTGCCAGTAGTATAGGTGGGGCAGGACAAGAGACCCAGTACTTC. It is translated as CASSIGGAGQETQYF.

The chain's CDR3 is CASSPGYGNSPLHF. As DNA, the CDR3 is TGTGCCAGCAGCCCCGGCTACGGGAATTCACCCCTCCACTTT. This chain joins TRBV4-2 and TRBJ1-6, with D unresolved. CDR1 and CDR2 (germline): LGHNA, YNFKEQ. The CDR3 length is 14 residues. Deletions cut 4 bases from V and 7 bases from J, with 11 bases between.

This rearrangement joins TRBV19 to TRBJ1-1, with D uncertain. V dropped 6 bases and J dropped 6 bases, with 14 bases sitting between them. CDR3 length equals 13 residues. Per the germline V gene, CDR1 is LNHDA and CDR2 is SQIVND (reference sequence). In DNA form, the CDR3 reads TGTGCCAGTAGCCCGAGATCACGCTCTGAAGCTTTCTTT. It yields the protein CASSPRSRSEAFF.

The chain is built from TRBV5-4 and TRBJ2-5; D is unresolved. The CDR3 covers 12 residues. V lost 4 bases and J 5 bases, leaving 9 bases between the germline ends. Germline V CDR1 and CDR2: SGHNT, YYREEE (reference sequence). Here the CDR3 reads CASSGSVETQYF. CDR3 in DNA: TGTGCCAGCAGCGGCTCAGTCGAGACCCAGTACTTC.

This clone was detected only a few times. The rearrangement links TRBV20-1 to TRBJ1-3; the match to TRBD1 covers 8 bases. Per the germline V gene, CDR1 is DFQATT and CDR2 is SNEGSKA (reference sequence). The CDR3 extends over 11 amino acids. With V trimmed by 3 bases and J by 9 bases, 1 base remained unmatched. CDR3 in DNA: TGCAGTGCTAGTACAGGGGGCACCATATATTTT. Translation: CSASTGGTIYF.

The CDR3 loop reads CASSFGEGNSGNTIYF. CDR3 nucleotides: TGTGCCAGCAGCTTCGGGGAGGGGAACTCTGGAAACACCATATATTTT. The chain uses TRBV7-8 and TRBJ1-3, with D perhaps TRBD1 (5 bases). There are 16 residues in the CDR3. Trimming cost V 3 bases and J 0 bases, with 12 bases left between them. Germline loops: CDR1 SGHVS, CDR2 FQNEAQ.